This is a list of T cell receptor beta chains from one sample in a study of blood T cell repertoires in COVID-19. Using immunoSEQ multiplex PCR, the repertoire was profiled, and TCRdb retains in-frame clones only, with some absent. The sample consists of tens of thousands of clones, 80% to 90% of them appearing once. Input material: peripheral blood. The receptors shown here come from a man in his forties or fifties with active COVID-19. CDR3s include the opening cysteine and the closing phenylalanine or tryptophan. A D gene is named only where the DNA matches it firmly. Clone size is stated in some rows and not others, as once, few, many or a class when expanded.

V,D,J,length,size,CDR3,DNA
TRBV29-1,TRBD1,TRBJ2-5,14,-,CSAATTGGAETQYF,TGCAGCGCCGCCACGACAGGGGGTGCTGAGACCCAGTACTTC
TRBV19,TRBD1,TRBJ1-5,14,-,CASSISGGGQPQHF,TGTGCCAGTAGTATATCAGGGGGCGGTCAGCCCCAGCATTTT
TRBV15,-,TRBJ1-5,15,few,CATSKTVYSNQPQHF,TGTGCCACCAGCAAGACAGTCTATAGCAATCAGCCCCAGCATTTT
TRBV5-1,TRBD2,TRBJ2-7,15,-,CASSLAPMAGDEQYF,TGCGCCAGCAGCTTGGCGCCCATGGCGGGGGACGAGCAGTACTTC
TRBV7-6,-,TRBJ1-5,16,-,CASSPNTGSSNQPQHF,TGTGCCAGCAGCCCCAACACAGGGTCGAGCAATCAGCCCCAGCATTTT
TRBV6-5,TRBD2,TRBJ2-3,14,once,CASSYRAGGDTQYF,TGTGCCAGCAGTTACCGGGCGGGGGGCGATACGCAGTATTTT
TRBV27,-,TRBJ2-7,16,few,CASSLSITGERHEQYF,TGTGCCAGCAGTTTATCGATAACAGGAGAAAGACACGAGCAGTACTTC
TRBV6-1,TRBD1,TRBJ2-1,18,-,CASSEGQGRLSSYNEQFF,TGTGCCAGCAGTGAGGGACAGGGCCGATTGAGCTCCTACAATGAGCAGTTCTTC
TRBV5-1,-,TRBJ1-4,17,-,CASSPGGTWDWNEKLFF,TGCGCCAGCAGCCCCGGGGGAACCTGGGATTGGAATGAAAAACTGTTTTTT
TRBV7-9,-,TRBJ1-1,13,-,CASSLGQNTEAFF,TGTGCCAGCAGCTTAGGGCAGAACACTGAAGCTTTCTTT
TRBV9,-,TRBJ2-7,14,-,CASSVAPRSYEQYF,TGTGCCAGCAGCGTAGCACCGAGAAGTTACGAGCAGTACTTC
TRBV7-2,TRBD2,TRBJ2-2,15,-,CASSFLAGGRGELFF,TGTGCCAGCAGTTTCCTAGCGGGGGGGCGCGGGGAGCTGTTTTTT
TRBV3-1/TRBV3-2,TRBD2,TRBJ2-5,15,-,CASSFRTSGEETQYF,TGTGCCAGCAGTTTTCGGACTAGCGGCGAAGAGACCCAGTACTTC
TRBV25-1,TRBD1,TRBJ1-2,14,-,CASSVGQGFLGYTF,TGTGCCAGCAGTGTGGGACAGGGCTTTCTTGGCTACACCTTC
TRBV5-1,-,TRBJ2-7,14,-,CASSLAPPRDEQYF,TGCGCCAGCAGCTTGGCACCCCCACGGGACGAGCAGTACTTC
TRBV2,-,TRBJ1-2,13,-,CASNVRGNYGYTF,TGTGCCAGCAACGTCAGGGGAAACTATGGCTACACCTTC
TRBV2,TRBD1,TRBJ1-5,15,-,CASKKDRASYQPQHF,TGTGCCAGCAAAAAGGACAGGGCCTCTTATCAGCCCCAGCATTTT
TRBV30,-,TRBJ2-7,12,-,CAWSQGRDEQYF,TGTGCCTGGTCTCAGGGGAGGGACGAGCAGTACTTC
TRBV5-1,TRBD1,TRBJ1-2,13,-,CASSGQGDYGYTF,TGCGCCAGCAGTGGGCAGGGGGACTATGGCTACACCTTC
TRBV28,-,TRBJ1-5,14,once,CASSFDGGLRTQHF,TGTGCCAGCAGTTTTGATGGCGGACTTAGGACCCAGCATTTT
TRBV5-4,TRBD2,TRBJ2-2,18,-,CASSSAKGLARNTGELFF,TGTGCCAGCAGCTCAGCCAAGGGACTAGCGAGGAACACCGGGGAGCTGTTTTTT
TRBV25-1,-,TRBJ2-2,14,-,CASTSRTPPGELFF,TGTGCCAGCACATCTCGGACACCGCCCGGGGAGCTGTTTTTT
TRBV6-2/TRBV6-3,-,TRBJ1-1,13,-,CASSYGQGTEAFF,TGTGCCAGCAGTTATGGGCAGGGGACTGAAGCTTTCTTT
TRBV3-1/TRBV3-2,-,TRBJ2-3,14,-,CASSQGTGTDTQYF,TGTGCCAGCAGCCAAGGTACGGGTACAGATACGCAGTATTTT
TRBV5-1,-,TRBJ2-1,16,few,CASSLDGIGLYNEQFF,TGCGCCAGCAGCTTGGATGGGATTGGACTATACAATGAGCAGTTCTTC
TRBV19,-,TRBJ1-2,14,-,CASSGEGRGYGYTF,TGTGCCAGTAGTGGGGAGGGACGCGGCTATGGCTACACCTTC
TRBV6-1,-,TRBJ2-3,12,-,CASSDNTDTQYF,TGTGCCAGCAGTGACAACACAGATACGCAGTATTTT
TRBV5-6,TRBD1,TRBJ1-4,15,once,CASSLGDRPNEKLFF,TGTGCCAGCAGCTTGGGGGACAGGCCAAATGAAAAACTGTTTTTT
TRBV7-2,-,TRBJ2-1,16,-,CASSLVSSPIYNEQFF,TGTGCCAGCAGCTTAGTCTCTAGCCCCATCTACAATGAGCAGTTCTTC
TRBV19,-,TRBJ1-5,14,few,CASSSAGDRQPQHF,TGTGCCAGTAGTTCCGCAGGGGATAGGCAGCCCCAGCATTTT
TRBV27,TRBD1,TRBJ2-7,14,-,CASSWGQGAGEQYF,TGTGCCAGCAGTTGGGGACAGGGAGCAGGCGAGCAGTACTTC
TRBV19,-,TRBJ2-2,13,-,CASAQVRAGELFF,TGTGCCAGTGCGCAGGTTCGCGCCGGGGAGCTGTTTTTT
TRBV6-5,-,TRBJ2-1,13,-,CASSWTPYNEQFF,TGTGCCAGCAGTTGGACACCTTACAATGAGCAGTTCTTC
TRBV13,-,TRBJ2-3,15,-,CASSLGPGSTDTQYF,TGTGCCAGCAGCTTAGGACCAGGATCCACAGATACGCAGTATTTT
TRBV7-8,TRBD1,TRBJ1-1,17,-,CASSFTRGWGSNTEAFF,TGTGCCAGCAGCTTTACCAGGGGGTGGGGATCGAACACTGAAGCTTTCTTT
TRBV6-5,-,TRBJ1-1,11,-,CASRENRQAFF,TGTGCCAGCCGCGAAAACCGCCAAGCTTTCTTT
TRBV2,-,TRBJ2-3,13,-,CASSALLGDTQYF,TGTGCCAGCAGTGCATTACTTGGAGATACGCAGTATTTT
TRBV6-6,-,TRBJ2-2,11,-,CASRSEGELFF,TGTGCCAGCAGGAGTGAAGGGGAGCTGTTTTTT
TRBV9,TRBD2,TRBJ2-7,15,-,CASSVGGLPAYEQYF,TGTGCCAGCAGCGTCGGGGGGTTGCCCGCCTACGAGCAGTACTTC
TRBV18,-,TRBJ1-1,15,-,CASSPSGHMNTEAFF,TGTGCCAGCTCACCATCGGGACACATGAACACTGAAGCTTTCTTT
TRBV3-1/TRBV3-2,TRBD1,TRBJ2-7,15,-,CASSQWTGRGGEQYF,TGTGCCAGCAGCCAGTGGACAGGGAGAGGCGGCGAGCAGTACTTC
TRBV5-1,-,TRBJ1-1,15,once,CASSWTGQPNTEAFF,TGCGCCAGCAGCTGGACCGGACAGCCGAACACTGAAGCTTTCTTT
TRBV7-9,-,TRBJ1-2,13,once,CASSPGQRMGYTF,TGTGCCAGCAGCCCTGGACAGCGAATGGGCTACACCTTC
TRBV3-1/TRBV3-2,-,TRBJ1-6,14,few,CASSLTGGNSPLHF,TGTGCCAGCAGCCTGACAGGAGGCAATTCACCCCTCCACTTT
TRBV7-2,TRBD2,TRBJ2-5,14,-,CASSRTSNQETQYF,TGTGCCAGCAGCAGGACTAGTAACCAAGAGACCCAGTACTTC
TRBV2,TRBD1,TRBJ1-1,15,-,CASRSTQGTNTEAFF,TGTGCCAGCAGGTCCACACAGGGGACGAACACTGAAGCTTTCTTT
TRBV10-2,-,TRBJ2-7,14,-,CASSGEVSSYEQYF,TGCGCCAGCAGTGGGGAGGTCAGCTCCTACGAGCAGTACTTC
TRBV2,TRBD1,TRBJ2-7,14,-,CASRRTGNSYEQYF,TGTGCCAGCAGGCGGACAGGGAACTCCTACGAGCAGTACTTC
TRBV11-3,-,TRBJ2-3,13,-,CASSLAGSDTQYF,TGTGCCAGCAGCTTAGCAGGATCAGATACGCAGTATTTT
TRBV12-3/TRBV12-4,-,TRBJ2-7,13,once,CASSRDNSYEQYF,TGTGCCAGCAGTCGGGACAACTCCTACGAGCAGTACTTC
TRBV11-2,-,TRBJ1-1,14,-,CASSPRFEFTEAFF,TGTGCCAGCAGCCCCCGGTTTGAGTTCACTGAAGCTTTCTTT
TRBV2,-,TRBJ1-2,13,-,CASSDRGVQGYTF,TGTGCCAGCAGTGACAGGGGAGTTCAAGGCTACACCTTC
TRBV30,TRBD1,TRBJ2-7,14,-,CAWSTGTGSYEQYF,TGTGCCTGGAGCACCGGGACAGGGTCCTACGAGCAGTACTTC